This entry describes one T cell receptor (beta chain). TCRdb independently ran MiXCR on the reads; one entry per CDR3 protein. The sample gives about 320,000 distinct CDR3 sequences, roughly 9.5% of which show up once; roughly 4% is in the top ten. This CDR3 comprises 13 residues. CDR1 is DFQATT and CDR2 is SNEGSKA in the germline V gene (reference sequence). V lost 3 bases and J lost 1, with 9 bases in between. These data are taken from a study of T cell repertoires in cytomegalovirus infection. The TCR comes from a human donor in good health (CMV status not recorded). Some clones in this sample may be carry-over from other donors' samples. The sample consisted of PBMCs. The chain couples TRBV20-1 to TRBJ1-1, with D unresolved. The CDR3 loop is CSASRQANTEAFF. DNA for the CDR3: TGCAGTGCTAGTAGGCAGGCGAACACTGAAGCTTTCTTT.